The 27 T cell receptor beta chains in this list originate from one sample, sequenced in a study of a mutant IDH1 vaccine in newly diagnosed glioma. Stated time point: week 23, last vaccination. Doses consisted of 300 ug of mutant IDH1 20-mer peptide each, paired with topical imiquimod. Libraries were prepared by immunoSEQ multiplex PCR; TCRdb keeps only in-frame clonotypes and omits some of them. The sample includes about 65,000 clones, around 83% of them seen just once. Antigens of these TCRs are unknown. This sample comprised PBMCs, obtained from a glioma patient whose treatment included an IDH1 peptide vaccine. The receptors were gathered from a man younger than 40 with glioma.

Written as DNA, the CDR3 is TGTGCCAGTGGGGGACGGACAGGGTCCCGATACAATGAGCAGTTCTTC. Protein: CASGGRTGSRYNEQFF. V usage is TRBV7-2 and J usage is TRBJ2-1; 8 bases line up with TRBD1. Germline CDR1 reads SGHTA; CDR2 reads FQGNSA. V lost 9 bases to trimming and J lost 4 bases; unmatched junction nucleotides: 14. This CDR3 has 16 residues.

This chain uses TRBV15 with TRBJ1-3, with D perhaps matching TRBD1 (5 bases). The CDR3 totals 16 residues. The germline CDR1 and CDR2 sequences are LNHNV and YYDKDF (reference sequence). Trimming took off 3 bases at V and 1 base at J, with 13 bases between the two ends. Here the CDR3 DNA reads TGTGCCACCAGCAGGGGCAGGGCCTATTCTGGAAACACCATATATTTT. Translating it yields CATSRGRAYSGNTIYF. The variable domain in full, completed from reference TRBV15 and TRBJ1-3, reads DAMVIQNPRYQVTQFGKPVTLSCSQTLNHNVMYWYQQKSSQAPKLLFHYYDKDFNNEADTPDNFQSRRPNTSFCFLDIRSPGLGDTAMYLCATSRGRAYSGNTIYFGEGSWLTVV.

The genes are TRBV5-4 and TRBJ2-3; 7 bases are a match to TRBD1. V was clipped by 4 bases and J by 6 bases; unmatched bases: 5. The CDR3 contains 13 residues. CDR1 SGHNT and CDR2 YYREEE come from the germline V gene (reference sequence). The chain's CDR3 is CASSPDRDDTQYF. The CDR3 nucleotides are TGTGCCAGCAGCCCCGACAGGGACGATACGCAGTATTTT.

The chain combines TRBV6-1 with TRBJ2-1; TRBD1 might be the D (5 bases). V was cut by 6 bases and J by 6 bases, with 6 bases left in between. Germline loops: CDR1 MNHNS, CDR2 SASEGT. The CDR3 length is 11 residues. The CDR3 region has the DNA TGTGCCAGCAGAGGGGTCAATGAGCAGTTCTTC. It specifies CASRGVNEQFF.

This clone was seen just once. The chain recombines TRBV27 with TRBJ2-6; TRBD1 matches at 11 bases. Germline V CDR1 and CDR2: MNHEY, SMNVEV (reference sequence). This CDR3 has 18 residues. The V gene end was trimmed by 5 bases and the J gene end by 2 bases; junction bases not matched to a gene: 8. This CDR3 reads CASSPYVGQGAGANVLTF. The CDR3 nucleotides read TGTGCCAGCAGTCCGTACGTGGGACAGGGGGCTGGGGCCAACGTCCTGACTTTC.

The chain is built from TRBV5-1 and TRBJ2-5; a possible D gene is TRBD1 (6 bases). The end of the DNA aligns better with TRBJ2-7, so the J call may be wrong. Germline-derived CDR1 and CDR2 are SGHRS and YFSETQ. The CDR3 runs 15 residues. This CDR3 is CASSLTWTESYEQYF. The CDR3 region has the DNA TGCGCCAGCAGCTTGACTTGGACAGAGTCCTACGAGCAGTACTTC.

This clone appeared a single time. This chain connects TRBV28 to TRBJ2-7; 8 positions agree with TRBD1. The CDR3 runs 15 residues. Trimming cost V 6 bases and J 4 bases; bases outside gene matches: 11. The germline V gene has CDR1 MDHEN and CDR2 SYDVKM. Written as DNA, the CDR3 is TGTGCCAGCAGGAGGGACAGGCATACCCAATACGAGCAGTACTTC. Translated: CASRRDRHTQYEQYF.

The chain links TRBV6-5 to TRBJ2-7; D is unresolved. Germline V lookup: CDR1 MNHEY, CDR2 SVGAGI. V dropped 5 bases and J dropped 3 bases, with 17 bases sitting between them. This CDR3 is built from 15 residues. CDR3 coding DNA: TGTGCCAGCAGTCCACGAAAGGGATCAAGCTACGAGCAGTACTTC. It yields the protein CASSPRKGSSYEQYF.

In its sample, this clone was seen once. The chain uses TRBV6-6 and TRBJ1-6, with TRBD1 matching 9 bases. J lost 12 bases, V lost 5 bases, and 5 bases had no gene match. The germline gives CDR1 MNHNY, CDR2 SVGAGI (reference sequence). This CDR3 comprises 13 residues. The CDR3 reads CASSPGQGRPLHF. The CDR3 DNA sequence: TGTGCCAGCAGTCCGGGACAGGGAAGACCCCTCCACTTT.

CDR3: CATRDRSNQPQHF. CDR3 nucleotides: TGTGCCACCCGGGACAGGTCGAATCAGCCCCAGCATTTT. V usage is TRBV5-8 and J usage is TRBJ1-5; TRBD1 matches 8 bases. CDR1 SGHTS and CDR2 YDEGEE come from the germline V gene. The CDR3 is 13 residues long. Trimming removed 9 bases from V and 4 bases from J; junction bases left unmatched: 6. Full variable domain (missing parts from reference TRBV5-8 and TRBJ1-5): EAGVTQSPTHLIKTRGQQATLRCSPISGHTSVYWYQQALGLGLQFLLWYDEGEERNRGNFPPRFSGRQFPNYSSELNVNALELEDSALYLCATRDRSNQPQHFGDGTRLSIL.

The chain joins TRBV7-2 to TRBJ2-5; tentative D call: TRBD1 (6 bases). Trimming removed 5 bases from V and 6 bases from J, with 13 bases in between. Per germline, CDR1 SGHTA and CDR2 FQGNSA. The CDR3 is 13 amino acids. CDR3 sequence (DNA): TGTGCCAGCAGCCAAAACAGGGAACAGACCCAGTACTTC. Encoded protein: CASSQNREQTQYF. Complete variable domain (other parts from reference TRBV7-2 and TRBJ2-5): GAGVSQSPSNKVTEKGKDVELRCDPISGHTALYWYRQSLGQGLEFLIYFQGNSAPDKSGLPSDRFSAERTGGSVSTLTIQRTQQEDSAVYLCASSQNREQTQYFGPGTRLLVL.

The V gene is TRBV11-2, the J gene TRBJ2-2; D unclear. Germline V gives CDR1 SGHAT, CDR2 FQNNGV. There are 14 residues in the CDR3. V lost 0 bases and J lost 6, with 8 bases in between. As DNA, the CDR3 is TGTGCCAGCAGCTTAGATGCTAGGGCCGGGGAGCTGTTTTTT. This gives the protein CASSLDARAGELFF.

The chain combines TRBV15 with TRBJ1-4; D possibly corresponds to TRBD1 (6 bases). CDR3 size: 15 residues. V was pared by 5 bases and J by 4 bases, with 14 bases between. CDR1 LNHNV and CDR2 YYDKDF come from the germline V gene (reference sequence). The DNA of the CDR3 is TGTGCCACCAGCCGAAGTTCACAGGGTAATGAAAAACTGTTTTTT. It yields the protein CATSRSSQGNEKLFF.

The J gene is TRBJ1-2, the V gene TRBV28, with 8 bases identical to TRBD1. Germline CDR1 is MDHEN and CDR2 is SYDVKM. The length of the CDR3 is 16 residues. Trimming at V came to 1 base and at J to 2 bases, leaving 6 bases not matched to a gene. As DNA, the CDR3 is TGTGCCAGCAGTTTATTGTGGGGACAGGCAAACTATGGCTACACCTTC. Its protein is CASSLLWGQANYGYTF.

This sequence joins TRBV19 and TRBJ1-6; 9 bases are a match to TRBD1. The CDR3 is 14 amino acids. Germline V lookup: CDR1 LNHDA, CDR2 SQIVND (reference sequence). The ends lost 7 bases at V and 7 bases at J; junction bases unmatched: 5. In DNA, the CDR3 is TGTGCCAGTAACCTGGGGACAGGGAATTCACCCCTCCACTTT. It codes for CASNLGTGNSPLHF. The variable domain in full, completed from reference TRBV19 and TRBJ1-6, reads DGGITQSPKYLFRKEGQNVTLSCEQNLNHDAMYWYRQDPGQGLRLIYYSQIVNDFQKGDIAEGYSVSREKKESFPLTVTSAQKNPTAFYLCASNLGTGNSPLHFGNGTRLTVT.

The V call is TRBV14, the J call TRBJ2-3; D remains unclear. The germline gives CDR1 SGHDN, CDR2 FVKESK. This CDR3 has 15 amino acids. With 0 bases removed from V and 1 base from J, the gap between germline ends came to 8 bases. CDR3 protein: CASSQDMRRTDTQYF. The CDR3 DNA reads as TGTGCCAGCAGCCAAGATATGCGGCGCACAGATACGCAGTATTTT.

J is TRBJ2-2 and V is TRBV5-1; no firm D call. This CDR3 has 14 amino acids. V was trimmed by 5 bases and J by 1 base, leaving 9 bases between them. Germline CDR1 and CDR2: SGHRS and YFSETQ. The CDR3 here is CASSDRVNTGELFF. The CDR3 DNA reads TGCGCCAGCAGTGATCGCGTGAACACCGGGGAGCTGTTTTTT.

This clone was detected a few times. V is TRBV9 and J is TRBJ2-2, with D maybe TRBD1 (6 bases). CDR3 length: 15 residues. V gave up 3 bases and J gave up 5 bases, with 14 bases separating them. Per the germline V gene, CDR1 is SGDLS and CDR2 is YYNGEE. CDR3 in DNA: TGTGCCAGCAGCGGTCTACAGGGTAGGACCGGGGAGCTGTTTTTT. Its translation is CASSGLQGRTGELFF.

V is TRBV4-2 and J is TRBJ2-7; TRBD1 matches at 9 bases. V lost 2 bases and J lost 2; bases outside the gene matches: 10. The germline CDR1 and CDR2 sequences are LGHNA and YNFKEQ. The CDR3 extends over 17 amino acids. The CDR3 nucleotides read TGTGCCAGCAGCCAATCCTGGACAGGGGCGGTCGCCTACGAGCAGTACTTC. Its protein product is CASSQSWTGAVAYEQYF.

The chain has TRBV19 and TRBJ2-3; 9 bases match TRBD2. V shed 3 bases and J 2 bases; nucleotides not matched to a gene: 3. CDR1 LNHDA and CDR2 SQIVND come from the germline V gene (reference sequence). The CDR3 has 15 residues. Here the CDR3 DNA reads TGTGCCAGTAGTATCAGCGGGGGGACCACAGATACGCAGTATTTT. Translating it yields CASSISGGTTDTQYF. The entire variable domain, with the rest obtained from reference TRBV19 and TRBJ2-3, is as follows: DGGITQSPKYLFRKEGQNVTLSCEQNLNHDAMYWYRQDPGQGLRLIYYSQIVNDFQKGDIAEGYSVSREKKESFPLTVTSAQKNPTAFYLCASSISGGTTDTQYFGPGTRLTVL.

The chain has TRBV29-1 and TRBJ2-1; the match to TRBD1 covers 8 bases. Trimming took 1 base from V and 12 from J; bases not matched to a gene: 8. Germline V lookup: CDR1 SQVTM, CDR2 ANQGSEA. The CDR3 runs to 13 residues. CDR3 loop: CSVEGTGPRAQFF. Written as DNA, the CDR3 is TGCAGCGTTGAAGGGACAGGGCCAAGGGCGCAGTTCTTC.

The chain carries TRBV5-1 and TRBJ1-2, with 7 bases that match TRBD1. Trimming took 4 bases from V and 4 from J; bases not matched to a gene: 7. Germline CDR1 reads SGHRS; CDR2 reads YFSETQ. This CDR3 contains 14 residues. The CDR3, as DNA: TGCGCCAGCAGCCAAGACAGGGAGAGCTATGGCTACACCTTC. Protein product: CASSQDRESYGYTF.

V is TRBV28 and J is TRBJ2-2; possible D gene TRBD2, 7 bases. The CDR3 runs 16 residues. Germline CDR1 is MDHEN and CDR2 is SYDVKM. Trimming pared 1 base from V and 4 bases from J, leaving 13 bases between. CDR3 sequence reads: CASSLYGGGPTGELFF. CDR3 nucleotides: TGTGCCAGCAGTTTATATGGGGGGGGCCCCACCGGGGAGCTGTTTTTT.

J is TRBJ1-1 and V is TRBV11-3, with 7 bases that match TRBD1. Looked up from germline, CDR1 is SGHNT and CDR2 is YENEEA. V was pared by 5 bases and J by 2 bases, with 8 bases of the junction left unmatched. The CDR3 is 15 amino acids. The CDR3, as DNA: TGTGCCAGCAGCCCCGGGACAGTACGTAACACTGAAGCTTTCTTT. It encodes CASSPGTVRNTEAFF. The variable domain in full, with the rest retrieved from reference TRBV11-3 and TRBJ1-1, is EAGVVQSPRYKIIEKKQPVAFWCNPISGHNTLYWYLQNLGQGPELLIRYENEEAVDDSQLPKDRFSAERLKGVDSTLKIQPAELGDSAVYLCASSPGTVRNTEAFFGQGTRLTVV.

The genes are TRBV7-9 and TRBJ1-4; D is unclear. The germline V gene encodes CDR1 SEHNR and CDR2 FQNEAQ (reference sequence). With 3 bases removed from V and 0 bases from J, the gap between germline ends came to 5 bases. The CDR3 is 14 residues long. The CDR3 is CASSFRATNEKLFF. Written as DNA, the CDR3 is TGTGCCAGCAGCTTCCGGGCAACTAATGAAAAACTGTTTTTT.

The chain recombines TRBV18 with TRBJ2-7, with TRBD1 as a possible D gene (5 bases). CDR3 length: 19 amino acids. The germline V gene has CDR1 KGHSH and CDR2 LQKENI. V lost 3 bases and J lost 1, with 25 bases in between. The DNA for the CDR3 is TGTGCCAGCTCACCCTCTCACCCCCTAGTGAGCAGGGCGTCCTACGAGCAGTACTTC. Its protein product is CASSPSHPLVSRASYEQYF. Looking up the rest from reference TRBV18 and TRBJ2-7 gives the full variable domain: NAGVMQNPRHLVRRRGQEARLRCSPMKGHSHVYWYRQLPEEGLKFMVYLQKENIIDESGMPKERFSAEFPKEGPSILRIQQVVRGDSAAYFCASSPSHPLVSRASYEQYFGPGTRLTVT.

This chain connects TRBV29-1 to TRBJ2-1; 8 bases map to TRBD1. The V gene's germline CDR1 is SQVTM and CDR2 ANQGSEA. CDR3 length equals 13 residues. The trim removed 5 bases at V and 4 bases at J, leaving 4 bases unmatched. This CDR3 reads CSVMDRAYNEQFF. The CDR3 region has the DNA TGCAGCGTTATGGACAGGGCATACAATGAGCAGTTCTTC.